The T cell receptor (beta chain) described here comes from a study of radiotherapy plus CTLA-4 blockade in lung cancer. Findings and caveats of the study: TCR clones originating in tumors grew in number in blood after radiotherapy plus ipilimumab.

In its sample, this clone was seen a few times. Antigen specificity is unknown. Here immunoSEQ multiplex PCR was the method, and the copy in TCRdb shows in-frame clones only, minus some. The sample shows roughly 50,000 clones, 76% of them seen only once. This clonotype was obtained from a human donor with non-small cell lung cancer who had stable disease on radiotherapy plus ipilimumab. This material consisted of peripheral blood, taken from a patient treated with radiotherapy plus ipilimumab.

CDR3 in DNA: TGTGCCAGCAGCTTGGAGGCACCCAGAAGGTCTGGAAACACCATATATTTT. Amino acids: CASSLEAPRRSGNTIYF. The gene calls are TRBV5-6 and TRBJ1-3; D unresolved. The V gene's germline CDR1 is SGHDT and CDR2 YYEEEE. The CDR3 extends over 17 amino acids. Trimming cost V 0 bases and J 1 base, with 14 bases left between them.